A single sample gave rise to the 26 T cell receptor beta chains below, sequenced in a study of control samples from healthy donors and cancer patients. Here immunoSEQ multiplex PCR was the method, and the copy in TCRdb shows in-frame clones only, minus some. Found here are some 200,000 clones, roughly 94% of them singletons; the top ten hold approximately 1.4%. Sequenced sample: blood. These receptors all stem from a man aged 50-59 years in good health.

The chain links TRBV6-6 to TRBJ1-2; possible D gene TRBD1, 5 bases. V was shortened by 5 bases and J by 7 bases, with 17 bases between the two germline ends. CDR1 MNHNY and CDR2 SVGAGI come from the germline V gene (reference sequence). This CDR3 comprises 14 residues. The chain's CDR3 is CASSPPSREVGYTF. The DNA of the CDR3 is TGTGCCAGCAGTCCCCCCTCCAGGGAGGTTGGCTACACCTTC.

The chain combines TRBV5-1 with TRBJ2-2, with D tentatively TRBD1 (7 bases). The CDR3 has 15 amino acids. Germline V CDR1 and CDR2: SGHRS, YFSETQ. V was clipped by 2 bases and J by 4 bases, with 12 bases between them. The CDR3 sequence: CASSFRQGGTGELFF. Here the CDR3 DNA reads TGCGCCAGCAGCTTTAGGCAGGGGGGCACCGGGGAGCTGTTTTTT. Looking up the rest from reference TRBV5-1 and TRBJ2-2 gives the full variable domain: KAGVTQTPRYLIKTRGQQVTLSCSPISGHRSVSWYQQTPGQGLQFLFEYFSETQRNKGNFPGRFSGRQFSNSRSEMNVSTLELGDSALYLCASSFRQGGTGELFFGEGSRLTVL.

DNA of the CDR3: TGTGCCAGCAGTGATCTTAGGGGGGGAACTGAAGCTTTCTTT. Its translation: CASSDLRGGTEAFF. This chain connects TRBV2 to TRBJ1-1; D may be TRBD1 (6 bases). The germline gives CDR1 SNHLY, CDR2 FYNNEI. This CDR3 spans 14 amino acids. Trimming stripped 3 bases from V and 5 bases from J, with 13 bases between.

V is TRBV6-5 and J is TRBJ2-1; D remains ambiguous. Germline V lookup: CDR1 MNHEY, CDR2 SVGAGI. V was pared by 0 bases and J by 3 bases, with 12 bases between. CDR3 length: 16 amino acids. The CDR3 reads CASSYSSLNNYNEQFF. The DNA of the CDR3 is TGTGCCAGCAGTTACTCGTCCTTAAATAACTACAATGAGCAGTTCTTC.

This clone was counted between two and nine times. The chain joins TRBV5-1 to TRBJ1-1, with D maybe TRBD1 (5 bases). Trimming stripped 2 bases from V and 1 base from J, with 18 bases between. The CDR3 is 17 residues long. Germline V CDR1 and CDR2: SGHRS, YFSETQ. The CDR3 loop is CASSFIFLSDRNTEAFF. CDR3 coding DNA: TGCGCCAGCAGCTTTATTTTTCTTTCCGACAGGAACACTGAAGCTTTCTTT. Together with reference TRBV5-1 and TRBJ1-1, the CDR3 gives the full variable domain: KAGVTQTPRYLIKTRGQQVTLSCSPISGHRSVSWYQQTPGQGLQFLFEYFSETQRNKGNFPGRFSGRQFSNSRSEMNVSTLELGDSALYLCASSFIFLSDRNTEAFFGQGTRLTVV.

The V gene is TRBV11-1, the J gene TRBJ1-1, with TRBD1 matching over 7 bases. CDR3 size: 15 residues. Losses at the gene ends were 5 bases for V and 7 bases for J; bases not matched to a gene: 13. Germline CDR1 SGHAT, CDR2 FQDESV (reference sequence). The CDR3 DNA reads as TGTGCCAGCAGCCTACCCCGGACAGGCTATGGTGAAGCTTTCTTT. This translates into CASSLPRTGYGEAFF. Full variable domain (outside the CDR3, taken from reference TRBV11-1 and TRBJ1-1): EAEVAQSPRYKITEKSQAVAFWCDPISGHATLYWYRQILGQGPELLVQFQDESVVDDSQLPKDRFSAERLKGVDSTLKIQPAELGDSAMYLCASSLPRTGYGEAFFGQGTRLTVV.

This clone was seen a handful of times. The J gene is TRBJ2-7, the V gene TRBV6-2 or TRBV6-3; tentatively, D is TRBD1 (6 bases). Between the trimmed V and J ends, which lost 4 bases and 2 bases, there was a span of 12 bases. CDR1 and CDR2 from the germline V gene are MNHEY and SVGEGT. The CDR3 extends over 14 amino acids. As DNA, the CDR3 is TGTGCCAGCAGTTGGGGACAACGTACCTACGAGCAGTACTTC. It encodes CASSWGQRTYEQYF.

The chain is built from TRBV28 and TRBJ1-2, with a weak D call TRBD1 (5 bases). Trimming removed 5 bases at V and 4 bases at J, with 11 bases between. The CDR3 runs 13 residues. CDR1 MDHEN and CDR2 SYDVKM come from the germline V gene. CDR3 region: CASSLTGFYGYTF. As DNA, the CDR3 is TGTGCCAGCAGTCTCACAGGCTTCTATGGCTACACCTTC.

This clone appeared a single time. The chain employs TRBV29-1 and TRBJ2-1; 9 bases line up with TRBD2. The length of the CDR3 is 15 residues. Trimming at V came to 7 bases and at J to 2 bases, leaving 9 bases not matched to a gene. The germline CDR1 and CDR2 sequences are SQVTM and ANQGSEA. CDR3 DNA sequence: TGCAGCGCCCCTCGCGGGGGGGAAGCCTACAATGAGCAGTTCTTC. Amino acid sequence: CSAPRGGEAYNEQFF.

The chain combines TRBV19 with TRBJ1-5, with D maybe TRBD1 (6 bases). The CDR3 sequence is 16 residues long. V was cut by 11 bases and J by 4 bases, with 24 bases left in between. CDR1 and CDR2 (germline): LNHDA, SQIVND (reference sequence). The CDR3 protein is CAAAPDTGTRNQPQHF. CDR3 sequence (DNA): TGTGCCGCCGCCCCAGATACCGGGACAAGAAATCAGCCCCAGCATTTT.

The chain carries TRBV12-1 and TRBJ2-7; the D call TRBD2 from the table was never checked on the DNA. TRBV12-1 is termed a pseudogene. The CDR3 is 16 amino acids. CDR3 amino acids: CASSLLLWGGNYEQYV. CDR3 bases: TGTGCCAGCAGCTTGTTACTCTGGGGGGGAAACTACGAGCAGTACGTC.

The chain has TRBV9 and TRBJ2-5, with D tentatively TRBD1 (6 bases). Trimming stripped 2 bases from V and 7 bases from J, with 9 bases between. CDR3 length: 12 residues. Per the germline V gene, CDR1 is SGDLS and CDR2 is YYNGEE. The CDR3 region has the DNA TGTGCCAGCAGCGTTTCACAGGGGACCCAGTACTTC. It translates to CASSVSQGTQYF.

The chain couples TRBV7-9 to TRBJ1-6; TRBD1 matches 8 bases. Trimming at V came to 5 bases and at J to 11 bases, leaving 8 bases not matched to a gene. This CDR3 comprises 14 residues. Germline CDR1 SEHNR, CDR2 FQNEAQ (reference sequence). For the CDR3, the DNA is TGTGCCAGCAGCACCCACAGGGGGACGACACCCCTCCACTTT. It codes for CASSTHRGTTPLHF. Drawing the rest from reference TRBV7-9 and TRBJ1-6, the complete variable domain is DTGVSQNPRHKITKRGQNVTFRCDPISEHNRLYWYRQTLGQGPEFLTYFQNEAQLEKSRLLSDRFSAERPKGSFSTLEIQRTEQGDSAMYLCASSTHRGTTPLHFGNGTRLTVT.

This clone was counted only a few times. V gene TRBV10-2 combines with J gene TRBJ2-7, with 9 bases matching TRBD1. This CDR3 is 17 amino acids long. Trimming cost V 4 bases and J 1 base; bases outside gene matches: 11. CDR1 and CDR2 (germline): WSHSY, SAAADI. The CDR3 coding sequence is TGCGCCAGCAGTGTTACAGGGGGCATATACGGGTCCTACGAGCAGTACTTC. Protein: CASSVTGGIYGSYEQYF.

The V and J genes are TRBV7-8 and TRBJ2-7; 11 bases match TRBD1. V lost 0 bases to trimming and J lost 6 bases; unmatched junction nucleotides: 13. Germline lookup yields CDR1 SGHVS and CDR2 FQNEAQ. This CDR3 comprises 18 residues. The CDR3 nucleotides are TGTGCCAGCAGCTTAGCGAAGCTCGGACAGGGGGCCCCGGCCGAGCAGTACGTC. This encodes CASSLAKLGQGAPAEQYV.

The genes are TRBV29-1 and TRBJ1-2; D call uncertain. The germline gives CDR1 SQVTM, CDR2 ANQGSEA. Trimming took off 4 bases at V and 4 bases at J, with 13 bases between the two ends. This CDR3 is built from 13 residues. CDR3 protein: CSVGWESGYGYTF. As DNA, the CDR3 is TGCAGCGTTGGCTGGGAATCGGGCTATGGCTACACCTTC.

The CDR3 here is CASSLGQTLAKNIQYF. As DNA, the CDR3 is TGCGCCAGCAGCTTGGGGCAGACCTTAGCCAAAAACATTCAGTACTTC. This chain joins TRBV5-1 and TRBJ2-4; D is ambiguous. V was clipped by 0 bases and J by 0 bases, with 10 bases between them. CDR1 is SGHRS, CDR2 YFSETQ, per germline. The CDR3 length is 16 residues.

The chain employs TRBV10-3 and TRBJ2-7, with D perhaps matching TRBD1 (5 bases). CDR3 length: 12 amino acids. Trimming took off 8 bases at V and 3 bases at J, with 11 bases between the two ends. Germline assignment: CDR1 ENHRY and CDR2 SYGVKD. In DNA form, the CDR3 reads TGTGCCATCGGGGAAGGGGACTACGAGCAGTACGTC. As protein: CAIGEGDYEQYV.

The chain recombines TRBV9 with TRBJ2-4, with TRBD1 identical over 9 bases. This CDR3 spans 14 amino acids. From germline, CDR1 is SGDLS and CDR2 YYNGEE. The ends lost 4 bases at V and 9 bases at J; junction bases unmatched: 8. The CDR3 DNA reads as TGTGCCAGCAGCTATGGACAGGGGAGTACCATTCAGTACTTC. This translates into CASSYGQGSTIQYF. Filled out from reference TRBV9 and TRBJ2-4, the complete variable domain reads DSGVTQTPKHLITATGQRVTLRCSPRSGDLSVYWYQQSLDQGLQFLIQYYNGEERAKGNILERFSAQQFPDLHSELNLSSLELGDSALYFCASSYGQGSTIQYFGAGTRLSVL.

The rearrangement joins TRBV7-2 to TRBJ1-1; D not certain. CDR3 size: 14 residues. Between the trimmed V and J ends, which lost 1 base and 1 base, there was a span of 7 bases. Germline loops: CDR1 SGHTA, CDR2 FQGNSA. In DNA form, the CDR3 reads TGTGCCAGCAGCTTAGAACGCTGGAACACTGAAGCTTTCTTT. Amino acid sequence: CASSLERWNTEAFF.

The chain uses TRBV24-1 and TRBJ1-4; D unclear. V lost 3 bases, J lost 7 bases, and 14 bases lay in between. The CDR3 extends over 15 amino acids. CDR1 and CDR2 (germline): KGHDR, SFDVKD. The CDR3, as DNA: TGTGCCACCAGTGATCCTCGGACCCCGGGTGAAAAACTGTTTTTT. This sequence encodes CATSDPRTPGEKLFF.

This chain joins TRBV7-2 and TRBJ1-2; D gene uncertain. The CDR3 contains 16 residues. V was clipped by 5 bases and J by 4 bases, with 20 bases between them. Germline V gene lookup returns CDR1 SGHTA and CDR2 FQGNSA. CDR3 residues: CASSRSPAEAIYGYTF. In DNA form, the CDR3 reads TGTGCCAGCAGCCGCTCCCCGGCCGAGGCCATCTATGGCTACACCTTC.

The gene calls are TRBV19 and TRBJ1-4, with 8 bases fitting TRBD1. CDR3 length: 15 amino acids. Germline assignment: CDR1 LNHDA and CDR2 SQIVND (reference sequence). The V and J ends lost 7 bases and 3 bases, in that order; junction bases with no gene match: 7. CDR3 region: CASMKRDRPNEKLFF. CDR3 DNA sequence: TGTGCCAGTATGAAGCGGGACAGGCCTAATGAAAAACTGTTTTTT.

The rearrangement joins TRBV6-6 to TRBJ2-1; a possible D gene is TRBD2 (5 bases). From germline, CDR1 is MNHNY and CDR2 SVGAGI (reference sequence). V was trimmed by 6 bases and J by 9 bases, leaving 15 bases between them. This CDR3 comprises 13 residues. The DNA of the CDR3 is TGTGCCAGCAGCCCCGGAGGCGCCGGTGAGCAGTTCTTC. Translation: CASSPGGAGEQFF.

V and J are TRBV19 and TRBJ1-1; 7 bases align to TRBD1. This CDR3 has 14 amino acids. V dropped 9 bases and J dropped 4; count of bases not matched to a gene: 11. CDR1 is LNHDA, CDR2 SQIVND, per germline (reference sequence). The CDR3 DNA reads TGTGCCAGCCACTCTAGGGGGCGTGGCACTGAAGCTTTCTTT. The encoded protein is CASHSRGRGTEAFF. The entire variable domain, with the rest obtained from reference TRBV19 and TRBJ1-1, is as follows: DGGITQSPKYLFRKEGQNVTLSCEQNLNHDAMYWYRQDPGQGLRLIYYSQIVNDFQKGDIAEGYSVSREKKESFPLTVTSAQKNPTAFYLCASHSRGRGTEAFFGQGTRLTVV.

Of note for this clone: This specimen includes other DNA sequences encoding the same CDR3. V and J are TRBV5-1 and TRBJ2-3; 8 bases are shared with TRBD1. In germline, CDR1 is SGHRS, CDR2 YFSETQ. The CDR3 loop spans 14 amino acids. Trimming at V came to 2 bases and at J to 5 bases, leaving 4 bases not matched to a gene. CDR3 in amino acids: CASSLQGGEDTQYF. DNA of the CDR3: TGCGCCAGCAGCTTACAGGGGGGAGAAGATACGCAGTATTTT.